This T cell receptor (beta chain) was recorded in a study of OX40 agonist ivuxolimab in advanced cancers. Study findings and constraints: Patients with a partial response at 0.1-3.0 mg/kg had among the lowest clonal expansion. The CD4+ and CD8+ T cells in the blood had expanded clonally by week 6 at 0.1 to 3.0 mg/kg.

Data came from immunoSEQ multiplex PCR; TCRdb stores just in-frame clones and leaves some out. This sample carries about 9,200 clones, about 79% of them seen once, and the ten largest clones take 22%. Germline V gene lookup returns CDR1 SGDLS and CDR2 YYNGEE. This CDR3 region has 16 residues. The V end was cut by 2 bases, the J end by 2 bases, with 15 bases between. Excluded were patients having autoimmune disease history or systemic immunosuppression. Points on this clone: Its antigen is unknown.

The origin of this receptor is an adult with an advanced solid tumor such as melanoma, head and neck, liver or kidney cancer. The chain couples TRBV9 to TRBJ2-3; possible D gene TRBD2, 6 bases. This sample comprised CD4+ or CD8+ T cells sorted from blood, obtained in a trial of the OX40 agonist ivuxolimab. Here the CDR3 DNA reads TGTGCCAGCAGCGTCTCTTGGACTATGCTCACAGATACGCAGTATTTT. It is translated as CASSVSWTMLTDTQYF.